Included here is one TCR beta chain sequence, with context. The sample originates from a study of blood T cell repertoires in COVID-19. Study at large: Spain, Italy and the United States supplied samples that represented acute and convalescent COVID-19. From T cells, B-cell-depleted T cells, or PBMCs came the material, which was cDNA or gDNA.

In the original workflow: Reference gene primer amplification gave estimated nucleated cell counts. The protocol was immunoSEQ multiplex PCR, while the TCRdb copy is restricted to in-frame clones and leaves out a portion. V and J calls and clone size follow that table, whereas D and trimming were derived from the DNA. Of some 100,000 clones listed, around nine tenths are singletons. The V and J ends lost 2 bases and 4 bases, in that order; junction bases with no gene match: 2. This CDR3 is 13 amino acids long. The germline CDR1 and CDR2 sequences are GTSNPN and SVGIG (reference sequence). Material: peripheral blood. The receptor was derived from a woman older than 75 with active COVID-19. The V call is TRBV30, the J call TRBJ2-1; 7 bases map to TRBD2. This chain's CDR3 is CAWSPSGYNEQFF. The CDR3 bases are TGTGCCTGGAGTCCTAGCGGTTACAATGAGCAGTTCTTC. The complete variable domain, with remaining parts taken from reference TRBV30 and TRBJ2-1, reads SQTIHQWPATLVQPVGSPLSLECTVEGTSNPNLYWYRQAAGRGLQLLFYSVGIGQISSEVPQNLSASRPQDRQFILSSKKLLLSDSGFYLCAWSPSGYNEQFFGPGTRLTVL.